This TCR beta chain comes out of a study of regulatory T cells in long-lasting Graves disease. Described time point: newly diagnosed GD, antithyroid drugs for less than 3 months. PBMCs were the source of the RNA used for TCR sequencing. The CDR3 contains 14 residues. CDR1 is PRHDT, CDR2 FYEKMQ, per germline (reference sequence). Investigators prepared the TCR beta libraries by applying iRepertoire HTBI primers and Arm-PCR of CDR3 regions. MiXCR, run by TCRdb on the multiplex PCR reads, gives a single entry per CDR3 protein. Counted here are 420,000 or so distinct CDR3 sequences, less than 20% occurring once; the ten biggest clones make up around 23%. This sample was also put to use in a study of T cells in Graves' hyperthyroidism and ophthalmopathy.

The material sequenced was peripheral blood mononuclear cells (PBMCs), taken at new diagnosis, from a patient treated with antithyroid drugs. The chain combines TRBV13 with TRBJ2-1, with 8 bases lining up with TRBD1. With the DNA end fitting TRBJ2-5 better, the J assignment may be wrong. This clonotype was sampled from a woman in her late teens or twenties with Graves disease. CDR3 coding DNA: TGTGCCAGCAGCTACCAGGGGGCTCAAGAGACCCAGTACTTC. It is translated as CASSYQGAQETQYF.